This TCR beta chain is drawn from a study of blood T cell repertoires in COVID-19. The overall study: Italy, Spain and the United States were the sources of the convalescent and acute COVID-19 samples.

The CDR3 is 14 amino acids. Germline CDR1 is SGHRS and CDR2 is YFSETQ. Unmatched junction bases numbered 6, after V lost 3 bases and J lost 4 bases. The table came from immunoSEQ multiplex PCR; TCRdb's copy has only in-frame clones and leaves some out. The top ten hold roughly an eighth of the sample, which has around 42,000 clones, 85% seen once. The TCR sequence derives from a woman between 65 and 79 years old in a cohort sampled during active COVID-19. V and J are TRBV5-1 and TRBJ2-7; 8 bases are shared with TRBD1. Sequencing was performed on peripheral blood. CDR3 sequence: CASSSRTGRYEQYF. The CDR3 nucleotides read TGCGCCAGCAGCTCCCGGACAGGGCGTTACGAGCAGTACTTC.